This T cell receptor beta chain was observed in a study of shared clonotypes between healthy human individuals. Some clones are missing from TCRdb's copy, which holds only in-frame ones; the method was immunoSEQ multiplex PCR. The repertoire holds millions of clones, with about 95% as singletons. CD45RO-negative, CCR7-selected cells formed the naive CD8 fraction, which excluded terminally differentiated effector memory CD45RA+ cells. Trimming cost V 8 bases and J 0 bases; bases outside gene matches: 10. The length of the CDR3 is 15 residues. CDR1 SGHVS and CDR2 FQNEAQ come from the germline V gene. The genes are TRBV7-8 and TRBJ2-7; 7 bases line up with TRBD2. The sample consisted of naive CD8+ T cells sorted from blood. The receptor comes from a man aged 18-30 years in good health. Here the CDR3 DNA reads TGTGCCAGCTCTTCGGGGGGAGGGCCCTCCTACGAGCAGTACTTC. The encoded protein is CASSSGGGPSYEQYF.